The 6 T cell receptor beta chains given below trace back to one sample, sequenced in a study of technical replicates of blood from several donors. Sequenced by immunoSEQ multiplex PCR; TCRdb stores in-frame clones only, minus some. The sample yields 55,000 to 75,000 clones, around 87% seen once. Sequenced sample: PBMCs. These receptors all stem from a human donor in good health. Some clones in this sample may be carry-over from other donors' samples.

The gene calls are TRBV7-3 and TRBJ1-1; 8 bases align to TRBD1. The CDR3 extends over 15 amino acids. V was pared by 3 bases and J by 1 base, with 4 bases of the junction left unmatched. Germline V lookup: CDR1 SGHTA, CDR2 FQGTGA. The CDR3 DNA is TGTGCCAGCAGCTTGAGACAGGGGTCGAACACTGAAGCTTTCTTT. It is translated as CASSLRQGSNTEAFF.

This clone was counted only a few times. The V gene is TRBV2, the J gene TRBJ1-5, with TRBD1 identical over 7 bases. V dropped 7 bases and J dropped 3; count of bases not matched to a gene: 3. CDR3 length equals 13 residues. The germline V gene encodes CDR1 SNHLY and CDR2 FYNNEI. The CDR3 coding sequence is TGTGCCAGCAAAGGGACAGTCAATCAGCCCCAGCATTTT. It translates to CASKGTVNQPQHF.

The V call is TRBV7-9, the J call TRBJ2-5; D might be TRBD2 (7 bases). The CDR3 extends over 15 amino acids. CDR1 is SEHNR, CDR2 FQNEAQ, per germline (reference sequence). Deletions cut 5 bases from V and 1 base from J, with 14 bases between. The CDR3 reads CASSIRGGFQETQYF. In DNA, the CDR3 is TGTGCCAGCAGCATTAGGGGGGGATTCCAAGAGACCCAGTACTTC.

CDR3 region: CASSRTSEPTDTQYF. The CDR3 DNA sequence: TGTGCCAGCAGTAGGACTAGCGAGCCCACAGATACGCAGTATTTT. The chain has TRBV6-4 and TRBJ2-3; 9 bases line up with TRBD2. The germline CDR1 and CDR2 sequences are MRHNA and SNTAGT. This CDR3 has 15 amino acids. V gave up 5 bases and J gave up 2 bases; unmatched junction bases: 5.

The chain carries TRBV5-4 and TRBJ2-5; 9 bases are shared with TRBD2. This CDR3 contains 17 residues. Trimming at V came to 4 bases and at J to 0 bases, leaving 10 bases not matched to a gene. The V gene's germline CDR1 is SGHNT and CDR2 YYREEE (reference sequence). CDR3 loop: CASSPQRSGRYQETQYF. CDR3 DNA sequence: TGTGCCAGCAGCCCCCAGCGAAGCGGGAGGTACCAAGAGACCCAGTACTTC. Full variable domain (missing parts from reference TRBV5-4 and TRBJ2-5): ETGVTQSPTHLIKTRGQQVTLRCSSQSGHNTVSWYQQALGQGPQFIFQYYREEENGRGNFPPRFSGLQFPNYSSELNVNALELDDSALYLCASSPQRSGRYQETQYFGPGTRLLVL.

The chain links TRBV4-3 to TRBJ2-7, with 11 nucleotides matching TRBD1. There are 15 residues in the CDR3. The V gene end was trimmed by 0 bases and the J gene end by 5 bases; junction bases not matched to a gene: 3. Germline V gene sequence: CDR1 LGHNA, CDR2 YSLEER. CDR3 protein: CASSQDRTGGDEQYF. The CDR3 region has the DNA TGCGCCAGCAGCCAAGATAGGACAGGGGGCGACGAGCAGTACTTC.